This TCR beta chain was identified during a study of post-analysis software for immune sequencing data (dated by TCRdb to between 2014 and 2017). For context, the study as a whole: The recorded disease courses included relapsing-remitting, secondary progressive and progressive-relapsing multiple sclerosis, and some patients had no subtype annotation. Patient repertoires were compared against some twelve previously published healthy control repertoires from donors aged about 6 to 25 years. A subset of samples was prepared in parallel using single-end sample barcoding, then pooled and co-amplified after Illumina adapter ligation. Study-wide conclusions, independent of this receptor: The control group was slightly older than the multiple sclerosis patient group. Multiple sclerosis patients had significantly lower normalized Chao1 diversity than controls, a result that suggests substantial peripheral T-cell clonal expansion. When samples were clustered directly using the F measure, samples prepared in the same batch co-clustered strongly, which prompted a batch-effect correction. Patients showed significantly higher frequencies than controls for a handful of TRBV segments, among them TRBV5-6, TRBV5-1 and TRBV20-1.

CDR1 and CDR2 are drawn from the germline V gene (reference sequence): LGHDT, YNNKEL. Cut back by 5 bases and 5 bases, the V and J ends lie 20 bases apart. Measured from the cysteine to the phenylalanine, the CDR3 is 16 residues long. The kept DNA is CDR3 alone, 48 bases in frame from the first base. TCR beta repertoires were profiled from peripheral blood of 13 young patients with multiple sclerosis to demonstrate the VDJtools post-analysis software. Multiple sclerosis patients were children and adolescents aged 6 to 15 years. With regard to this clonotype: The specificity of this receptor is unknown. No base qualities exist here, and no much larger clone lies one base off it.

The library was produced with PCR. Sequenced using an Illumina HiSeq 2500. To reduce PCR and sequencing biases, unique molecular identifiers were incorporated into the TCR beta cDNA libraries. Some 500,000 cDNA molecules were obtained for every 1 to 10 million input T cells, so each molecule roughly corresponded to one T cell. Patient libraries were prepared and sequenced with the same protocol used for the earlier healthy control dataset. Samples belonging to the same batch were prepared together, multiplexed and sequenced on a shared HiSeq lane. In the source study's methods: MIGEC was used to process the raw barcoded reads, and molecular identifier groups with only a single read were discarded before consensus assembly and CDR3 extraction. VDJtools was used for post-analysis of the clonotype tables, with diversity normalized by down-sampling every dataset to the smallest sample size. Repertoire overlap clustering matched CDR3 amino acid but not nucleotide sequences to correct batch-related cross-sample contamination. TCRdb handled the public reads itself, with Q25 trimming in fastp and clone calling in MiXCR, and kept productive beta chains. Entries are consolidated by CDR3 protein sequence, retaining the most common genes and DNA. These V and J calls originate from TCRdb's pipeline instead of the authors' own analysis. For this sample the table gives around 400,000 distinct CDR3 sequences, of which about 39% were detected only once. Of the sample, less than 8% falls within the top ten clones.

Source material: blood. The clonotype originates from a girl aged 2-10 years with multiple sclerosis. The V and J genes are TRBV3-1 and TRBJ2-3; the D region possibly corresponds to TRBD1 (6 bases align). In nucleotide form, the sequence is TGTGCCAGCAGCGGACGGACAGACGGATACGGAGATACGCAGTATTTT. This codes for CASSGRTDGYGDTQYF.